This T cell receptor beta chain comes out of a study of T cells after yellow fever vaccination. About the study: Libraries from low-cell-number fractions were prepared with the SMART-Seq v4 Ultra Low Input RNA kit. Whole-study findings and limits: Among primary-vaccination clones, most reappeared after the booster, at roughly 95% for CD4 and 85% to 90% for CD8.

Template switching by 5'RACE produced TCR cDNA, adding a universal primer site and UMIs. TCRdb independently ran MiXCR on the 5' RACE reads; one entry per CDR3 protein. The sample contains 510,000 or so distinct CDR3 sequences, roughly 21% of which appear only once. A few counts support this clonotype. Antigen specificity is unknown. V was pared by 5 bases and J by 0 bases, with 12 bases between. The CDR3 runs to 15 residues. The V and J genes are TRBV12-3 or TRBV12-4 and TRBJ2-3; unclear D gene. The receptor's source is a man under 40 who received the YFV17D yellow fever vaccine. The sample here was PBMCs, taken 15 days after the yellow fever booster vaccination. CDR3 DNA: TGTGCCAGCAGTCCCCGACGTCTTAGCACAGATACGCAGTATTTT. This gives the protein CASSPRRLSTDTQYF.